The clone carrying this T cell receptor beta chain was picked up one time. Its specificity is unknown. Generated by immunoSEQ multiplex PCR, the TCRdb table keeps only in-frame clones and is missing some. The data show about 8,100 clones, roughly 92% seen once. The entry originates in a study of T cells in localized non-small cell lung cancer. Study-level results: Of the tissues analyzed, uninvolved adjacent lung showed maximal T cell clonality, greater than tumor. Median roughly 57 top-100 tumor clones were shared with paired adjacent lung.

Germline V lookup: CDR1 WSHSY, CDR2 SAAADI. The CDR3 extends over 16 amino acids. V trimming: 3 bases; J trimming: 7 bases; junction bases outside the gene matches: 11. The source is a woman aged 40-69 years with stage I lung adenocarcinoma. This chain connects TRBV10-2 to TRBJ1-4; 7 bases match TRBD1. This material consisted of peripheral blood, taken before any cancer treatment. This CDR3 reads CASSDHRGGVGEKLFF. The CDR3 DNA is TGCGCCAGCAGTGATCACAGGGGTGGGGTAGGTGAAAAACTGTTTTTT.